Following are 15 T cell receptor beta chains from one sample sequenced in a study of blood T cell repertoires in COVID-19. Sequenced by immunoSEQ multiplex PCR; TCRdb stores in-frame clones only, minus some. In the table there are around 450,000 clones, roughly 91% of which are singletons. Sequenced: peripheral blood. The source of these receptors is a woman aged 25 to 45 with acute or convalescent COVID-19.

The rearrangement joins TRBV28 to TRBJ1-2; 7 positions agree with TRBD1. CDR1 is MDHEN, CDR2 SYDVKM, per germline. V shed 2 bases, J shed 4 bases, and the junction held 16 bases outside the gene matches. The CDR3 runs to 18 residues. This CDR3 reads CASSLVVGQQGLGYGYTF. The CDR3 coding sequence is TGTGCCAGCAGTTTAGTTGTGGGCCAACAGGGGCTTGGCTATGGCTACACCTTC.

This rearrangement joins TRBV25-1 to TRBJ2-1, with TRBD1 as a possible D gene (5 bases). CDR1 and CDR2 (germline): MGHDK, SYGVNS. Trimming pared 0 bases from V and 9 bases from J, leaving 18 bases between. CDR3 length: 16 amino acids. In DNA form, the CDR3 reads TGTGCCAGCAGTGAATATTTCCCCACAGGTGGCGGTGAGCAGTTCTTC. Residues: CASSEYFPTGGGEQFF. Full variable domain (rest looked up from reference TRBV25-1 and TRBJ2-1): EADIYQTPRYLVIGTGKKITLECSQTMGHDKMYWYQQDPGMELHLIHYSYGVNSTEKGDLSSESTVSRIRTEHFPLTLESARPSHTSQYLCASSEYFPTGGGEQFFGPGTRLTVL.

The chain joins TRBV30 to TRBJ1-1; 9 bases fit TRBD1. The CDR3 has 17 residues. V gave up 0 bases and J gave up 0 bases; unmatched junction bases: 8. Germline values: CDR1 GTSNPN, CDR2 SVGIG (reference sequence). CDR3 sequence reads: CAWSVPRTGAMNTEAFF. The CDR3 DNA sequence: TGTGCCTGGAGTGTACCGAGGACAGGGGCCATGAACACTGAAGCTTTCTTT. The full variable domain, in which reference TRBV30 and TRBJ1-1 provide the parts outside the CDR3, is SQTIHQWPATLVQPVGSPLSLECTVEGTSNPNLYWYRQAAGRGLQLLFYSVGIGQISSEVPQNLSASRPQDRQFILSSKKLLLSDSGFYLCAWSVPRTGAMNTEAFFGQGTRLTVV.

The chain employs TRBV5-4 and TRBJ2-1; 12 bases match TRBD2. The CDR3 is 17 residues long. CDR1 is SGHNT and CDR2 is YYREEE in the germline V gene (reference sequence). The trim removed 4 bases at V and 7 bases at J, leaving 12 bases unmatched. DNA for the CDR3: TGTGCCAGCAGCCCGCCCCCTAGCGGGGGGGTGGAAAATGAGCAGTTCTTC. This translates into CASSPPPSGGVENEQFF. Full variable domain (outside the CDR3, taken from reference TRBV5-4 and TRBJ2-1): ETGVTQSPTHLIKTRGQQVTLRCSSQSGHNTVSWYQQALGQGPQFIFQYYREEENGRGNFPPRFSGLQFPNYSSELNVNALELDDSALYLCASSPPPSGGVENEQFFGPGTRLTVL.

The chain joins TRBV11-2 to TRBJ2-7, with D perhaps matching TRBD1 (6 bases). The germline V gene has CDR1 SGHAT and CDR2 FQNNGV. The V end was cut by 5 bases, the J end by 2 bases, with 16 bases between. The CDR3 loop spans 15 amino acids. CDR3 sequence (DNA): TGTGCCAGCAGCCCGGGACAAATAAAAGCCTACGAGCAGTACTTC. Its protein is CASSPGQIKAYEQYF.

This chain uses TRBV28 with TRBJ1-5, with 7 bases aligning to TRBD1. There are 15 residues in the CDR3. The junction had 17 bases not matched to a gene; V was cut back by 5 bases and J by 13 bases. Germline V CDR1 and CDR2: MDHEN, SYDVKM. CDR3 residues: CASSPPFEQGWSQHF. CDR3 DNA: TGTGCCAGCAGTCCACCTTTCGAACAGGGGTGGTCTCAGCATTTT.

V is TRBV5-5 and J is TRBJ1-3; D uncertain. Trimming left V 5 bases short and J 0 bases short, with 12 bases between. This CDR3 is built from 15 residues. The V gene's germline CDR1 is SGHKS and CDR2 YYEKEE (reference sequence). The CDR3 nucleotides are TGTGCCAGCAGAGCCCGAGGAGGCTCTGGAAACACCATATATTTT. Amino acid sequence: CASRARGGSGNTIYF.

This clone occurred once. This chain connects TRBV4-1 to TRBJ2-7; TRBD1 matches at 7 bases. Germline CDR1 is MGHRA and CDR2 is YSYEKL. The CDR3 contains 15 residues. J lost 0 bases, V lost 3 bases, and 5 bases had no gene match. For the CDR3, the DNA is TGCGCCAGCAGCCACCGACAGGGAAGCTCCTACGAGCAGTACTTC. Translated, it gives CASSHRQGSSYEQYF.

The gene calls are TRBV6-5 and TRBJ2-1; 9 bases match TRBD2. After removal of 5 bases from V and 4 bases from J, the junction contained 3 bases not matched to a gene. Looked up from germline, CDR1 is MNHEY and CDR2 is SVGAGI. This CDR3 spans 14 amino acids. The CDR3 here is CASSLAGPYNEQFF. The DNA for the CDR3 is TGTGCCAGCAGTCTAGCGGGACCATACAATGAGCAGTTCTTC.

J is TRBJ2-7 and V is TRBV3-1 (or the pseudogene TRBV3-2), with 7 bases that match TRBD2. V lost 0 bases to trimming and J lost 3 bases; unmatched junction nucleotides: 11. CDR1 and CDR2 from the germline V gene are LGHDT and YNNKEL (reference sequence). The CDR3 sequence is 17 residues long. CDR3 in DNA: TGTGCCAGCAGCCAAGAGGGACGGACTAGTAAGGTCTACGAGCAGTACTTC. It translates to CASSQEGRTSKVYEQYF.

This clone was seen a few times. This chain connects TRBV12-3 or TRBV12-4 to TRBJ2-7, with 7 bases lining up with TRBD1. The CDR3 covers 12 residues. V lost 7 bases, J lost 1 base, and 1 base stayed unmatched. The chain's CDR3 is CASTRGSYEQYF. Here the CDR3 DNA reads TGTGCCAGCACCAGGGGGTCCTACGAGCAGTACTTC.

The chain links TRBV9 to TRBJ2-5; TRBD2 matches 8 bases. Germline CDR1 and CDR2: SGDLS and YYNGEE. The CDR3 length is 16 residues. V lost 0 bases and J lost 5; bases outside the gene matches: 9. The CDR3 region has the DNA TGTGCCAGCAGCGTAGACAGCGGGGGTAAGCGGGAGACCCAGTACTTC. The encoded protein is CASSVDSGGKRETQYF.

This clone was seen just once. This chain uses TRBV6-5 with TRBJ2-3, with a weak D call TRBD2 (6 bases). There are 15 residues in the CDR3. CDR1 and CDR2 from the germline V gene are MNHEY and SVGAGI. V was cut by 2 bases and J by 5 bases, with 14 bases left in between. In DNA, the CDR3 is TGTGCCAGCAGTTACGGGGCGGGGCTTATAGATACGCAGTATTTT. Encoded protein: CASSYGAGLIDTQYF.

The V call is TRBV3-1 (or the pseudogene TRBV3-2), the J call TRBJ2-7; 10 bases fit TRBD1. The CDR3 length is 14 residues. Germline V gene sequence: CDR1 LGHDT, CDR2 YNNKEL (reference sequence). V dropped 6 bases and J dropped 3; count of bases not matched to a gene: 5. The CDR3 DNA reads TGTGCCAGCAGTCGACAGGGGGCTAACTACGAGCAGTACTTC. Translating it yields CASSRQGANYEQYF.

This clone occurred once. V gene TRBV13 combines with J gene TRBJ2-7; 11 bases map to TRBD2. Looked up from germline, CDR1 is PRHDT and CDR2 is FYEKMQ (reference sequence). Trimming cost V 4 bases and J 4 bases; bases outside gene matches: 9. The CDR3 is made up of 16 amino acids. The CDR3 reads CASSSPGTSGLYEQYF. CDR3 DNA: TGTGCCAGCAGCTCTCCCGGGACTAGCGGACTATACGAGCAGTACTTC.